This T cell receptor (beta chain) comes out of a study of vaccination effects on CD4 cells after COVID-19. In the case of this clone: Antigen specificity is unknown.

The protocol was immunoSEQ multiplex PCR, while the TCRdb copy is restricted to in-frame clones and leaves out a portion. The profile shows 25,000 to 30,000 clones, approximately 71% of them singletons. Germline values: CDR1 SGHVS, CDR2 FNYEAQ. With V trimmed by 4 bases and J by 4 bases, 4 bases remained unmatched. CDR3 length: 14 residues. Before sequencing, viral peptide pools were used by the ViraFEST assay to expand antigen-specific CD4+ T cells. Having been cultured for 10 days, the cells underwent CD4+ T cell isolation. Vaccination of participants consisted of two doses of either the BNT162b2 or mRNA-1273 vaccine.

This chain connects TRBV7-6 to TRBJ2-1; 7 bases fit TRBD1. The sequencing used CD4+ T cells from PBMCs cultured with HCoV-NL63 spike peptides, collected after COVID-19 vaccination. The sequence was collected from a human donor who received a COVID-19 vaccine. The CDR3 nucleotides read TGTGCCAGCAGCTCCATACAGGGGTACAATGAGCAGTTCTTC. This translates into CASSSIQGYNEQFF.